This TCR beta chain was recorded in a study of cytomegalovirus exposure and HLA in healthy donors. Study-wide background: Unique TCRs numbering roughly 85 million, obtained from HLA-typed donors, made up an early data release. Broader study findings: Across donors, most TCRs were seen rarely, yet some public ones were widespread.

Turning to this clone: Its antigen is unidentified.

Participants comprised healthy donors of bone marrow. The PCR was carried out with 60 Vbeta primers and 13 Jbeta primers. In the study's own analysis: Tens of millions of unique TCR beta chains, some 11 million shared, were counted in a later analysis. TCRdb's table, derived via immunoSEQ multiplex PCR, lists solely in-frame clones and lacks some. The D gene and trimming were derived from the DNA, and the V and J assignments and clone size from that table. Among about 270,000 clones listed, roughly 70% were seen once. The CDR3 is made up of 15 amino acids. The trim removed 4 bases at V and 6 bases at J, leaving 7 bases unmatched. CDR1 is SNHLY, CDR2 FYNNEI, per germline.

The sample was PBMCs. The clonotype originates from a female donor in good health and CMV-seronegative. The rearrangement uses TRBV2 and TRBJ1-4; 8 bases are a match to TRBD1. The CDR3 DNA follows: TGTGCCAGCAGTGCCACAGGGGGAGGCCATGAAAAACTGTTTTTT. It encodes CASSATGGGHEKLFF.